Sequencing of this T cell receptor beta chain was carried out in a study of vaccination and CD4 T cells after COVID-19. The overall study: Post-COVID samples were collected a median approximately 93 days following diagnosis, spanning 35 to 161. Stimulation of the cells used overlapping spike peptide pools from SARS-CoV-2 and from the common cold coronaviruses HCoV-NL63, HCoV-OC43 and HCoV-229E.

A word on this clonotype: Its antigen is currently unknown.

The Oncomine TCR Beta short-read assay was applied to DNA of cultured CD4+ T cells. TCRdb reprocessed the PCR reads with MiXCR, giving one entry per CDR3 protein. The table includes 15,000 to 20,000 distinct CDR3 sequences, approximately 60% detected once. Documented treatment: approximately nine-day PBMC culture with coronavirus spike peptide pools or control peptides (ViraFEST assay). Trimming at V came to 2 bases and at J to 8 bases, leaving 9 bases not matched to a gene. Germline V gives CDR1 KGHDR, CDR2 SFDVKD. This CDR3 comprises 15 residues. The origin of this receptor is a human donor who had recovered from COVID-19. The sequenced material came from CD4+ T cells from blood, cultured in vitro. The rearrangement links TRBV24-1 to TRBJ1-2; 8 bases align to TRBD1. The CDR3 loop is CATSDSGTGVRGYTF. The CDR3 DNA reads as TGTGCCACCAGTGATTCCGGGACAGGTGTCCGAGGCTACACCTTC.